Listed below are T cell receptor beta chains from one sample, sequenced in a study of control samples from healthy donors and cancer patients. Method: immunoSEQ multiplex PCR; TCRdb's copy keeps in-frame clones and lacks some. The sample has 100,000 to 150,000 clones, approximately 92% seen once; the top ten hold around 2.5%. Sequencing was done on a sample of blood. The receptor set was obtained from a man aged 40-55 years in good health. Both conserved end residues are part of each CDR3. D genes are given only for firm matches. Clone size, where shown, is once, few, many, or a class for clones that have expanded.

CDR3 DNA | CDR3 protein | V gene | D gene | J gene | clone size
TGTGCCAGCAGTACGACACCATCGGGTGAGCAGTTCTTC | CASSTTPSGEQFF | TRBV12-3/TRBV12-4 | NA | TRBJ2-1 | NA
TGTGCCATCAGTGAGTCGTCGACAGGCTATGGCTACACCTTC | CAISESSTGYGYTF | TRBV10-3 | NA | TRBJ1-2 | NA
TGTGCCAGCAGCTACCCAGGACAGGGTATCTACGAGCAGTACTTC | CASSYPGQGIYEQYF | TRBV11-2 | TRBD1 | TRBJ2-7 | NA
TGTGCCAGCAGTTCCCAGGGCTCCTATAATTCACCCCTCCACTTT | CASSSQGSYNSPLHF | TRBV6-5 | NA | TRBJ1-6 | NA
TGTGCCAGCAGATCCGGGACTAGCGGGGGTTCCGAGCAGTACTTC | CASRSGTSGGSEQYF | TRBV5-4 | TRBD2 | TRBJ2-7 | NA
TGTGCCAGCAGCCTCCCAGGGGCAGAGACCCAGTACTTC | CASSLPGAETQYF | TRBV11-1 | NA | TRBJ2-5 | NA
TGTGCCAGCAGTTGGGGGGGTTCTGGAAACACCATATATTTT | CASSWGGSGNTIYF | TRBV6-5 | NA | TRBJ1-3 | NA
TGCGCCAGCAGCCAAAATGTACTGAACACTGAAGCTTTCTTT | CASSQNVLNTEAFF | TRBV4-1 | NA | TRBJ1-1 | NA
TGCGCCAGCAGCTTGGAGTCAGATACGCAGTATTTT | CASSLESDTQYF | TRBV5-1 | NA | TRBJ2-3 | once
TGTGCCAGCAGCCACGCGGGGCGCGAGCAGTACTTC | CASSHAGREQYF | TRBV3-1/TRBV3-2 | NA | TRBJ2-7 | NA
TGTGCCAGTAGGCCCGAGGGTAACCCCCTCCAGGAGCAGTTCTTC | CASRPEGNPLQEQFF | TRBV19 | NA | TRBJ2-1 | NA
TGCGCCAGCAGTCACCGGACAGGGGTGGATCAGCCCCAGCATTTT | CASSHRTGVDQPQHF | TRBV23-1 | TRBD1 | TRBJ1-5 | NA
TGTGCCAGCAGCTTGGGCGGGGGGCATGGGGAGACCCAGTACTTC | CASSLGGGHGETQYF | TRBV5-4 | TRBD2 | TRBJ2-5 | NA
TGTGCCAGCAGCTTAGGGTTCCAGACAGCGAGACCCTACGAGCAGTACTTC | CASSLGFQTARPYEQYF | TRBV7-9 | NA | TRBJ2-7 | NA
TGTGCCAGCAGCGCGGGACTAGCGGTTAACACCGGGGAGCTGTTTTTT | CASSAGLAVNTGELFF | TRBV9 | TRBD2 | TRBJ2-2 | many